These 6 T cell receptor beta chains were sequenced from one sample in a study of T cell responses to AZD1222 COVID-19 vaccine. Libraries were prepared by immunoSEQ multiplex PCR; TCRdb keeps only in-frame clonotypes and omits some of them. The sample lists 150,000 or so clones; approximately 78% were seen once. The starting material was peripheral blood, obtained on day 0 of MenACWY control vaccination. Receptors were obtained from an adult in good health.

This rearrangement joins TRBV6-5 to TRBJ2-6; D is unresolved. Trimming took 7 bases from V and 11 from J, leaving 12 bases between them. This CDR3 has 12 amino acids. In germline, CDR1 is MNHEY, CDR2 SVGAGI. In DNA form, the CDR3 reads TGTGCCAGCACTCGGTTACAAGACGTCCTGACTTTC. It translates to CASTRLQDVLTF.

The genes are TRBV6-6 and TRBJ1-5, with 7 bases fitting TRBD1. Looked up from germline, CDR1 is MNHNY and CDR2 is SVGAGI (reference sequence). The V gene end was trimmed by 5 bases and the J gene end by 3 bases; junction bases not matched to a gene: 16. CDR3 length: 18 residues. The CDR3 spells CASSPSGGTSMDNQPQHF. CDR3 DNA sequence: TGTGCCAGCAGTCCGTCAGGGGGGACGAGTATGGACAATCAGCCCCAGCATTTT.

The V gene is TRBV25-1, the J gene TRBJ2-3; 7 bases are shared with TRBD1. Germline CDR1 and CDR2: MGHDK and SYGVNS. Trimming removed 0 bases from V and 5 bases from J; junction bases left unmatched: 2. The CDR3 is 14 residues long. CDR3: CASSEYRDRDTQYF. As DNA, the CDR3 is TGTGCCAGCAGTGAATATCGGGACAGAGATACGCAGTATTTT.

The chain combines TRBV10-3 with TRBJ2-1; D perhaps matches TRBD1 (5 bases). Germline assignment: CDR1 ENHRY and CDR2 SYGVKD. The CDR3 totals 16 residues. V gave up 5 bases and J gave up 7 bases, with 21 bases separating them. CDR3 coding DNA: TGTGCCATCAGTTTGGGCAGGGCCCCCCTAGGGAATGAGCAGTTCTTC. This translates into CAISLGRAPLGNEQFF.

This chain joins TRBV6-1 and TRBJ2-2; D is ambiguous. This CDR3 has 13 residues. Trimming shortened V by 2 bases and J by 6 bases, and 7 bases separated the two germline ends. Per germline, CDR1 MNHNS and CDR2 SASEGT. CDR3 loop: CASSEYVPGELFF. As DNA, the CDR3 is TGTGCCAGCAGTGAATATGTTCCCGGGGAGCTGTTTTTT.

The rearrangement uses TRBV19 and TRBJ1-2; TRBD1 aligns across 7 bases. The CDR3 loop spans 13 amino acids. Germline V gene data show CDR1 as LNHDA and CDR2 as SQIVND (reference sequence). V shed 5 bases and J 8 bases; nucleotides not matched to a gene: 8. CDR3 DNA: TGTGCCAGTAGTTTCCTACAGGGGCAGGGCTACACCTTC. Protein sequence: CASSFLQGQGYTF.